The present T cell receptor (beta chain) was sequenced within a study of cytomegalovirus exposure and HLA in healthy donors (dated by TCRdb to 2017 to 2019). About the investigation overall: An earlier analysis of roughly 500 of the donors reported about 260 Gb of sequence data and around 120 million unique TCR beta sequences obtained from around 170 million T cells. Class I and class II HLA loci were covered by the typing at four-digit resolution. Donor age, sex, ethnicity and CMV serostatus were collected together with the repertoire data. The T cell repertoires of 700 or so subjects were profiled by immunosequencing and related to cytomegalovirus serostatus. An early release that covered about 600 HLA-typed donors contained 300 to 350 gigabases of sequencing data and 80 million or so unique TCR sequences. The aim of the study was to test whether cataloging public T cell receptors could identify signatures of past pathogen exposure. Among roughly 370 genotyped donors of the cohort, an average of around 240,000 unique TCR beta nucleotide sequences were sequenced per donor, around 20% of them non-productive. Rather than drawing on any new phenotypic data, the later analysis identified candidate immune exposures from TCR beta sequences and the way those sequences occurred across donors. A handful of DR-DQ haplotypes were handled as single units for association and clustering because linkage in the cohort was strong. An earlier analysis of several hundred of the donors used high-throughput TCR beta sequencing to judge whether each TCR beta V gene segment behaved as functional or pseudogenic. A later analysis re-analyzed previously published TCR beta repertoires from 600 to 850 donors and added high-resolution HLA genotyping to study TCR occurrence patterns. Every discovery cohort repertoire had been produced on one sequencing platform. Of the roughly 400 genotyped donors, around 81% fell in the genetic ancestry cluster associated with self-reported Caucasian donors. Typing coverage differed by locus: A, B, C, DRB1 and DQB1 were typed in about 620-630 donors, DQA1 in 500 to 550, DPA1 in around 580, and DPB1 in 472. High-throughput TCR immunosequencing, statistical association of individual TCRs with disease status, and machine learning were combined to predict cytomegalovirus infection status. In addition to the first cohort of hundreds of subjects, a separate validation cohort of some 120 different subjects was used. Genome-wide SNP genotypes for about 55% of the 666 donors were used in a later genetic analysis, which treated that subset as a discovery cohort. Findings and caveats that apply to the study as a whole: The authors suggested that the approach could potentially be generalized to other disease states and immunological phenotypes. A few of the identified cytomegalovirus-associated TCR beta chains were confirmed in vitro to be specific for cytomegalovirus antigens. Sequencing depth was assumed to be roughly uniform across donors in the presence/absence analyses, though that assumption may not hold. HLA typing was unavailable for some donors at each locus, so association tests used only the typed subset. Linkage disequilibrium might explain the correlated functional status among segregating V segments, but an unknown experimental factor could not be ruled out. When HLA alleles, especially DR and DQ, strongly co-occurred, attributing TCR associations to individual alleles was difficult. The earlier analysis of approximately 560 of the donors excluded approximately 15 rarely observed V segments, including chromosome 9 orphons, because counts were too low. According to a later analysis, most CMV-associated TCR beta chains appeared to be HLA-restricted, and the HLA associations seemed to be driven largely by CMV exposure. Across donors, most TCR sequences were observed very rarely, whereas some public TCRs were present in many individuals. In a later genetic analysis, a missense DCLRE1C variant was associated with V-gene and J-gene trimming of TCR beta chains, and the association was replicated in an independent cohort. A group of highly shared sequence variants was considered likely to be a technical artifact of the sequencing pipeline. In an earlier analysis of roughly 500 of the donors, most TCR beta V segments appeared in productive rearrangements about 87% or about 30% of the time, broadly matching IMGT annotations. A further reported finding was that TCR beta sequences accurately predicted the HLA-A and HLA-B alleles for most subjects in the first cohort. The study listed approximately 150 TCR beta chains as associated with cytomegalovirus. According to a later analysis, parvovirus B19, influenza, CMV and Epstein-Barr virus appeared linked to several top co-occurrence clusters. Some IMGT-functional V segments, including TRBV6-2 and TRBV6-3, could not be distinguished by the 87-base-pair reads and were therefore excluded. A later analysis found that TCR association rates varied across HLA loci, with DRB1 alleles showing the most associated TCRs and HLA-C alleles the fewest. Only TCR beta chains were sequenced in this cohort, and the absence of alpha or paired-chain data limited detectable features. A later analysis associated 17,000 or so TCR beta sequences with specific HLA alleles at a false discovery rate of 0.05. In a later analysis, HLA-associated TCR beta chains showed more clonal expansion and lower generation probabilities than non-associated chains that were equally common. The only immune exposure information available for the cohort was CMV serostatus. According to a later genetic analysis, donors in an Asian-associated ancestry cluster had fewer N-insertions in productive TCRs than the roughly 660-donor mean. The classifier was reported to diagnose cytomegalovirus status with high specificity and sensitivity in both the original cohort and the validation cohort.

The library came from the immunoSEQ multiplex PCR assay. For the multiplex PCR, a mixture combining 60 forward primers for TCR Vbeta segments and 13 reverse primers for TCR Jbeta segments was used. A multiplex PCR assay on genomic DNA amplified the CDR3 region of rearranged TCR beta genes. The amplified TCR beta libraries were sequenced on the Illumina HiSeq System as 87-base-pair reads. The study's own analysis went as follows. A later analysis tallied around 82 million unique TCR beta chains across the 660 or so repertoires, and approximately 12 million of those chains were shared by two or more donors. A nearest-neighbor algorithm error-corrected the raw reads and collapsed the reads into unique sequences, merging closely related sequences to remove PCR and sequencing errors. CDR3 sequences were aligned to IMGT reference sequences to assign V, D and J gene segments. For a sequence to be retained, at least a six-nucleotide match to both a V gene segment and a J gene segment was required. A rearrangement was called productive if the CDR3 had no stop codons and remained in frame with V and J, and every other rearrangement was called non-productive. Following IMGT convention, CDR3 was defined as the stretch from the second conserved V-encoded cysteine up to the conserved J-encoded phenylalanine. The earlier analysis of about 610 of the donors excluded sequences that lacked an unambiguous match to a single V gene segment. In an earlier analysis of around 590 of the donors, a V segment was called functional when productive rearrangements were above 56.7%, and segregating when the standard deviation between donors exceeded 5%. A statistical classification framework was built to diagnose cytomegalovirus status from the catalog of TCR beta chain sequences. In a later analysis, V and J genes were assigned by comparing TCR nucleotide sequences against IMGT/GENE-DB human TR gene sequences. In a later analysis, CDR3 sequences and most-parsimonious VDJ recombination scenarios were assigned using the TCRdist pipeline. A later analysis defined each TCR beta chain by its CDR3 amino acid sequence plus V-gene family, and excluded reads lacking a unique V-gene family. In a later analysis, approximately 590 highly shared, low-generation-probability nucleotide sequences were removed to address suspected cross-contamination and a sequencing artifact. In a later analysis, a clonal expansion index for each public chain was calculated from normalized within-repertoire ranks of inferred template counts. In a later analysis, generation probabilities were computed with a VDJ recombination model fitted to out-of-frame rearrangements, and the resulting probabilities were checked against IGoR. In a later analysis, TCR-TCR, TCR-HLA and TCR-CMV co-occurrence was scored with hypergeometric tests, and a repertoire-size bias correction was applied to TCR pairs. A later analysis estimated false discovery rates by permuting HLA or CMV assignments 20 times. In a later analysis, co-occurring TCRs were grouped using DBSCAN, with TCRdist sequence similarity added in when clustering inside HLA-allele-positive subsets. Repertoires with fewer than 30,000 or more than 120,000 public chains were left out of co-occurrence clustering, as were a handful of repertoires with anomalous nucleotide sharing. TCRdb retrieved this table from immuneACCESS and kept in-frame rearrangements only. Not all clones are present; in checked studies, unresolved V genes account for under half, and no reason is known for the remainder. V, J and clone size are taken as reported in that table, and D and trimming were inferred from the DNA itself. The sample records 150,000 to 200,000 clones, around 86% of which are singletons. The ten largest clonotypes hold 4.1% of the sample.

The trim is 0 bases for V and 9 bases for J, with a gap of 26 bases between the germline ends. Measured from the cysteine to the phenylalanine, the CDR3 is 18 residues long. Of all the DNA, just the CDR3 is kept, 54 bases in frame from base 1. The CDR1 and CDR2 encoded by the germline V gene are SGDLS and YYNGEE. The cohort consisted of 666 healthy bone marrow donors. At the time of sampling, all cohort members were nominally healthy, though unrecorded immune exposures were likely present. The donor tested CMV seropositive and was one of the 289 seropositive cohort members. Every donor gave a peripheral blood sample, and the peripheral blood mononuclear cells from that sample were used for TCR beta sequencing. Genomic DNA was extracted from the blood cell samples with the Qiagen DNeasy Blood Extraction Kit. As to this clone: Its antigen remains unidentified. The input lacks base qualities; no much larger clone sits a single base away.

Sequences were obtained from PBMCs. The receptor's source is a middle-aged man in good health and CMV-seropositive. The chain is assembled from TRBV9 and TRBJ2-3; a tentative D call is TRBD1 (5 bases match). The nucleotide sequence is TGTGCCAGCAGCGTAGAAAGCTCGGCTCCCGCAGGGTTAGGCACGCAGTATTTT. Translated, it reads CASSVESSAPAGLGTQYF.